The 17 T cell receptor beta chains below were found in one sample sequenced in a study of cytomegalovirus exposure and HLA in healthy donors. The PCR ran on 60 Vbeta and 13 Jbeta primers. Assay used: immunoSEQ multiplex PCR; TCRdb lists only in-frame clones, some missing. The table shows 150,000 to 200,000 clones, with roughly 88% occurring only once. Sequencing used PBMCs. These receptors all stem from a man younger than 35 in good health and CMV-seropositive.

This chain links TRBV15 with TRBJ1-5, with D unresolved. Trimming removed 0 bases from V and 4 bases from J, with 4 bases in between. This CDR3 is built from 13 residues. Germline V gives CDR1 LNHNV, CDR2 YYDKDF (reference sequence). Written as DNA, the CDR3 is TGTGCCACCAGCAGAGAGGCTAATCAGCCCCAGCATTTT. This codes for CATSREANQPQHF. Using reference TRBV15 and TRBJ1-5 for the parts outside the CDR3, the full variable domain is DAMVIQNPRYQVTQFGKPVTLSCSQTLNHNVMYWYQQKSSQAPKLLFHYYDKDFNNEADTPDNFQSRRPNTSFCFLDIRSPGLGDTAMYLCATSREANQPQHFGDGTRLSIL.

The rearrangement uses TRBV4-3 and TRBJ2-5; 12 bases align to TRBD2. Germline V CDR1 and CDR2: LGHNA, YSLEER. V was clipped by 0 bases and J by 9 bases; unmatched bases: 8. The CDR3 length is 16 residues. The CDR3 sequence is CASSQDVGLAGGAQYF. CDR3 DNA: TGCGCCAGCAGCCAAGATGTGGGACTAGCGGGTGGGGCCCAGTACTTC.

This clone has just a few counts. The chain recombines TRBV9 with TRBJ2-7, with 9 bases lining up with TRBD2. Trimming removed 4 bases from V and 1 base from J; junction bases left unmatched: 6. The CDR3 loop spans 15 amino acids. From germline, CDR1 is SGDLS and CDR2 YYNGEE. CDR3 DNA: TGTGCCAGCAGCCGGGCTAGCGGGGCTTCCTACGAGCAGTACTTC. As protein: CASSRASGASYEQYF.

This rearrangement joins TRBV7-6 to TRBJ2-5, with 8 bases matching TRBD1. The CDR3 extends over 15 amino acids. Germline V gene sequence: CDR1 SGHVS, CDR2 FNYEAQ. After removal of 2 bases from V and 4 bases from J, the junction contained 6 bases not matched to a gene. The DNA for the CDR3 is TGTGCCAGCAGCTTATGGGACAGGAGGGGAGAGACCCAGTACTTC. Protein sequence: CASSLWDRRGETQYF.

A word on this clone: An end of the junction differs from the germline gene, which may be a read error. The V call is TRBV7-7, the J call TRBJ2-5, with 7 nucleotides matching TRBD2. The germline V gene encodes CDR1 SSHAT and CDR2 FNYEAQ (reference sequence). The CDR3 has 13 residues. In DNA form, the CDR3 reads TGTGCTAGCAGCCGTAGCGGGCAAGAGACCCAGTACTTC. This encodes CASSRSGQETQYF.

This clone was detected a few times. The chain couples TRBV2 to TRBJ2-3; tentative D call: TRBD2 (6 bases). V was clipped by 4 bases and J by 2 bases, with 13 bases between them. The CDR3 spans 15 residues. CDR1 is SNHLY and CDR2 is FYNNEI in the germline V gene. The CDR3 DNA sequence: TGTGCCAGCAGTGGGGCTAGCGTCTTCACAGATACGCAGTATTTT. Its translation: CASSGASVFTDTQYF.

The CDR3 is CASSQGSDSPLHF. The DNA of the CDR3 is TGTGCCAGCAGTCAGGGTTCAGATTCACCCCTCCACTTT. This sequence joins TRBV2 and TRBJ1-6, with D possibly matching TRBD1 (5 bases). The CDR3 runs 13 residues. Trimming removed 5 bases at V and 8 bases at J, with 10 bases between. CDR1 and CDR2 from the germline V gene are SNHLY and FYNNEI.

This chain connects TRBV10-3 to TRBJ1-1, with D maybe TRBD1 (5 bases). V lost 6 bases and J 4 bases, leaving 9 bases between the germline ends. In germline, CDR1 is ENHRY, CDR2 SYGVKD. This CDR3 spans 12 amino acids. The CDR3 nucleotides read TGTGCCATCAGGCAGGGTACCACTGAAGCTTTCTTT. Translating it yields CAIRQGTTEAFF.

The V and J genes are TRBV9 and TRBJ2-1; D is possibly TRBD1 (5 bases). Looked up from germline, CDR1 is SGDLS and CDR2 is YYNGEE. This CDR3 has 14 residues. Between the trimmed V and J ends, which lost 1 base and 4 bases, there was a span of 9 bases. In DNA form, the CDR3 reads TGTGCCAGCAGCGTACAGGGTTCTTACAATGAGCAGTTCTTC. It is translated as CASSVQGSYNEQFF.

This clone has a handful of counts. The chain has TRBV6-1 and TRBJ1-5; no definite D call. Per the germline V gene, CDR1 is MNHNS and CDR2 is SASEGT. V gave up 3 bases and J gave up 15 bases, with 18 bases separating them. There are 13 residues in the CDR3. The CDR3 protein is CASSEGSVTSGHF. The DNA of the CDR3 is TGTGCCAGCAGTGAGGGGTCCGTGACAAGCGGGCATTTT.

This rearrangement joins TRBV5-1 to TRBJ2-7; weak D call: TRBD1 (6 bases). The V gene's germline CDR1 is SGHRS and CDR2 YFSETQ. The CDR3 spans 16 residues. Trimming cost V 4 bases and J 3 bases, with 20 bases left between them. CDR3 DNA sequence: TGCGCCAGCAGCCTATGGGGCACAGGGCCCTTCTACGAGCAGTACTTC. This gives the protein CASSLWGTGPFYEQYF.

The V and J genes are TRBV5-1 and TRBJ2-5, with 11 bases identical to TRBD2. Trimming cost V 0 bases and J 3 bases; bases outside gene matches: 7. Germline CDR1 and CDR2: SGHRS and YFSETQ. CDR3 length: 17 amino acids. The CDR3 DNA sequence: TGCGCCAGCAGCTTGGAGCGACTAGCGGGGAACGAAGAGACCCAGTACTTC. Residues: CASSLERLAGNEETQYF.

The chain is built from TRBV9 and TRBJ2-3; TRBD2 agrees at 11 bases. The CDR3 length is 17 residues. Per the germline V gene, CDR1 is SGDLS and CDR2 is YYNGEE. J gave up 3 bases and V 0 bases, and 6 bases lay outside the gene matches. The CDR3 DNA sequence: TGTGCCAGCAGCGTAGCTCAGACTAGCGGGGTGACAGATACGCAGTATTTT. This sequence encodes CASSVAQTSGVTDTQYF.

Here the CDR3 DNA reads TGCGCCAGCAGCCAAGAAACGGGACAGTCCTACGAGCAGTACTTC. This encodes CASSQETGQSYEQYF. This chain joins TRBV4-3 and TRBJ2-7, with 7 bases that match TRBD1. The CDR3 is made up of 15 amino acids. Per the germline V gene, CDR1 is LGHNA and CDR2 is YSLEER. V was clipped by 0 bases and J by 1 base; unmatched bases: 3.

The chain has TRBV7-9 and TRBJ2-1; TRBD2 matches at 7 bases. CDR3 length equals 17 residues. Looked up from germline, CDR1 is SEHNR and CDR2 is FQNEAQ (reference sequence). V lost 4 bases and J lost 4; bases outside the gene matches: 13. CDR3 residues: CASSYFGLTGGYNEQFF. The CDR3 DNA reads TGTGCCAGCAGCTACTTCGGACTAACGGGGGGTTACAATGAGCAGTTCTTC.

The chain recombines TRBV6-5 with TRBJ1-1; D gene ambiguous. Between the trimmed V and J ends, which lost 0 bases and 0 bases, there was a span of 11 bases. The CDR3 contains 16 residues. Germline V gives CDR1 MNHEY, CDR2 SVGAGI. As DNA, the CDR3 is TGTGCCAGCAGTTACTCGAGATTAACGGTGAACACTGAAGCTTTCTTT. Protein product: CASSYSRLTVNTEAFF.

V is TRBV11-2 and J is TRBJ2-5, with D unresolved. CDR3 length: 18 residues. Germline CDR1 and CDR2: SGHAT and FQNNGV. V gave up 2 bases and J gave up 0 bases, with 19 bases separating them. In nucleotides, the CDR3 is TGTGCCAGCAGCTTAACCGGCCTTATTACGGGTTACCAAGAGACCCAGTACTTC. Translation gives CASSLTGLITGYQETQYF. The whole variable domain, filled in from reference TRBV11-2 and TRBJ2-5, reads EAGVAQSPRYKIIEKRQSVAFWCNPISGHATLYWYQQILGQGPKLLIQFQNNGVVDDSQLPKDRFSAERLKGVDSTLKIQPAKLEDSAVYLCASSLTGLITGYQETQYFGPGTRLLVL.